This TCR beta chain was sequenced during a study of T-cell memory formation after mild COVID-19. Trimming removed 5 bases from V and 8 bases from J, with 12 bases in between. CDR3 size: 12 residues. Germline CDR1 is SEHNR and CDR2 is FQNEAQ (reference sequence). TCRdb reanalysed the 5' RACE reads using MiXCR and keeps one entry per CDR3 protein. This table holds just under 350,000 distinct CDR3 sequences, about an eighth found once. This clonotype has more than one count but fewer than ten. V is TRBV7-9 and J is TRBJ1-2; D is ambiguous. Material: PBMCs or a T cell subset sorted from them (not recorded which). The receptor was derived from a man aged 18 to 30 who had mild COVID-19 (a few samples of this study predate the infection). Cell type and time point are not known. The CDR3 nucleotides read TGTGCCAGCAGCCTGGGAGCTTTAGGCTACACCTTC. Its translation: CASSLGALGYTF.